This T cell receptor (beta chain) was observed in a study of T cell responses to AZD1222 COVID-19 vaccine. Whole-study findings and limits: White British donors predominated, females outnumbered males, and clonal diversity was possibly underestimated. At study baseline, merely six AZD1222 recipients were seropositive. Elevations in Spike-specific TCR breadth and depth followed administration of two AZD1222 doses.

The CDR3 contains 14 residues. The V end was cut by 3 bases, the J end by 0 bases, with 8 bases between. The germline gives CDR1 MNHEY, CDR2 SVGEGT. Using immunoSEQ multiplex PCR, the repertoire was profiled, and TCRdb retains in-frame clones only, with some absent. The repertoire holds about 73,000 clones, with under 90% as singletons. A remark on this clone: No antigen is known for it.

The chain couples TRBV6-2 or TRBV6-3 to TRBJ1-1, with a tentative D call TRBD1 (5 bases). The receptor's source is an adult who received the AZD1222 COVID-19 vaccine. The sequences come from peripheral blood, collected 28 days after the second AZD1222 dose. As DNA, the CDR3 is TGTGCCAGCAGTTATTGGGGGATGAACACTGAAGCTTTCTTT. It translates to CASSYWGMNTEAFF.